This TCR beta chain came from a study of shared clonotypes between healthy human individuals. Broader study findings: Specimens sampled were limited to blood, with tissue repertoires likely differing.

The method was immunoSEQ multiplex PCR; TCRdb's version includes in-frame clones alone and lacks a portion of them. The repertoire has around 1.9 million clones, about 93% of them found once; the top ten carry more than 1.5%. Of note for this clone: Antigen: not known.

Positive CCR7 selection of CD45RO-negative cells yielded the naive CD8 cells, and terminally differentiated effector memory CD45RA+ cells were excluded. The TCR was taken from a man aged 18 to 30 in good health. Some clones in this sample may be carry-over from other donors' samples. The source material was naive CD8+ T cells from PBMCs.

In DNA form, the CDR3 reads TGCAGCGACGGACTAGCGGAACAAGAGACCCAGTACTTC. It codes for CSDGLAEQETQYF. This chain uses TRBV29-1 with TRBJ2-5; 10 bases agree with TRBD2. The germline V gene encodes CDR1 SQVTM and CDR2 ANQGSEA. V lost 7 bases, J lost 2 bases, and 4 bases stayed unmatched. CDR3 length: 13 residues.